This T cell receptor (beta chain) derives from a study of cytomegalovirus exposure and HLA in healthy donors. Libraries were prepared by immunoSEQ multiplex PCR; TCRdb keeps only in-frame clonotypes and omits some of them. This table has approximately 120,000 clones, roughly 90% appearing once. Germline loops: CDR1 MNHEY, CDR2 SMNVEV (reference sequence). The length of the CDR3 is 14 residues. The V end lost 8 bases, the J end lost 0 bases, and 14 bases lay between the germline ends. Among the 110 or so subjects of the validation cohort, separate from the roughly 700-subject first cohort, were the donors.

The receptor comes from a woman younger than 35 in good health and CMV-seronegative. Sequencing used PBMCs. This chain links TRBV27 with TRBJ2-7, with D uncertain. Written as DNA, the CDR3 is TGTGCCAGCCGAGGAGACTTCTACTCCTACGAGCAGTACTTC. The encoded protein is CASRGDFYSYEQYF.